The 2 T cell receptor beta chains below come from one sample, sequenced in a study of T-cell memory formation after mild COVID-19. Each CDR3 protein is one row after TCRdb ran MiXCR on the 5' RACE reads. The table includes about 400,000 distinct CDR3 sequences, over 13% detected once. The specimen was PBMCs or a T cell subset sorted from them (not recorded which). These receptors came from a man younger than 30 who had mild COVID-19 (a few samples of this study predate the infection). Cell type and time point are not known.

The table lists this clonotype with many counts. The rearrangement links TRBV4-2 to TRBJ2-1, with D hard to call. V lost 0 bases and J lost 5, with 8 bases in between. Germline CDR1 and CDR2: LGHNA and YNFKEQ. This CDR3 region has 14 residues. The CDR3 loop is CASSQDQGDNEQFF. The CDR3 region has the DNA TGTGCCAGCAGCCAAGATCAAGGCGACAATGAGCAGTTCTTC.

This chain uses TRBV29-1 with TRBJ1-1; 10 bases line up with TRBD1. Germline V gene data show CDR1 as SQVTM and CDR2 as ANQGSEA. V lost 7 bases and J lost 8; bases outside the gene matches: 4. CDR3 length: 11 residues. CDR3 nucleotide sequence: TGCAGCGGGGGGGACAGGGGAGAAGCTTTCTTT. Encoded protein: CSGGDRGEAFF. Using reference TRBV29-1 and TRBJ1-1 for the parts outside the CDR3, the full variable domain is SAVISQKPSRDICQRGTSLTIQCQVDSQVTMMFWYRQQPGQSLTLIATANQGSEATYESGFVIDKFPISRPNLTFSTLTVSNMSPEDSSIYLCSGGDRGEAFFGQGTRLTVV.